This passage covers 32 T cell receptor beta chains from one sample sequenced in a study of blood T cell repertoires in COVID-19. The method was immunoSEQ multiplex PCR; TCRdb's version includes in-frame clones alone and lacks a portion of them. The repertoire holds 300,000 to 350,000 clones, with around nine tenths as singletons. The sequenced material came from peripheral blood. The receptors were gathered from a woman aged 25 to 39 with COVID-19, enrolled during active disease.

The rearrangement joins TRBV7-2 to TRBJ1-2; D not certain. This CDR3 is 12 amino acids long. CDR1 SGHTA and CDR2 FQGNSA come from the germline V gene. V lost 1 base, J lost 4 bases, and 4 bases lay in between. This chain's CDR3 is CASSLDTYGYTF. The CDR3 DNA follows: TGTGCCAGCAGCTTAGACACCTATGGCTACACCTTC. Together with reference TRBV7-2 and TRBJ1-2, the CDR3 gives the full variable domain: GAGVSQSPSNKVTEKGKDVELRCDPISGHTALYWYRQSLGQGLEFLIYFQGNSAPDKSGLPSDRFSAERTGGSVSTLTIQRTQQEDSAVYLCASSLDTYGYTFGSGTRLTVV.

The V and J genes are TRBV5-1 and TRBJ1-1; D is uncertain. This CDR3 region has 12 residues. V was shortened by 6 bases and J by 0 bases, with 6 bases between the two germline ends. Germline values: CDR1 SGHRS, CDR2 YFSETQ. CDR3 region: CASTGLNTEAFF. The CDR3 coding sequence is TGCGCCAGCACGGGGTTGAACACTGAAGCTTTCTTT.

The chain couples TRBV28 to TRBJ2-7; D might be TRBD2 (5 bases). The V end was cut by 3 bases, the J end by 2 bases, with 11 bases between. This CDR3 spans 14 amino acids. In germline, CDR1 is MDHEN, CDR2 SYDVKM. CDR3 coding DNA: TGTGCCAGCAGTTTCCGACTACCGACCTACGAGCAGTACTTC. Protein: CASSFRLPTYEQYF.

The V and J genes are TRBV9 and TRBJ2-2; D is possibly TRBD2 (5 bases). Trimming removed 5 bases at V and 0 bases at J, with 11 bases between. CDR1 and CDR2 (germline): SGDLS, YYNGEE. This CDR3 has 15 amino acids. DNA of the CDR3: TGTGCCAGCAGGGACGGCGGGTCGAACACCGGGGAGCTGTTTTTT. Translated: CASRDGGSNTGELFF.

The rearrangement joins TRBV3-1 (or the pseudogene TRBV3-2) to TRBJ2-3; D uncertain. The germline V gene has CDR1 LGHDT and CDR2 YNNKEL (reference sequence). The CDR3 spans 15 residues. Trimming left V 0 bases short and J 0 bases short, with 7 bases between. In nucleotides, the CDR3 is TGTGCCAGCAGCCAAGATACACATAGCACAGATACGCAGTATTTT. Protein: CASSQDTHSTDTQYF.

The V and J genes are TRBV10-3 and TRBJ1-2; no definite D call. The CDR3 runs 11 residues. Germline-derived CDR1 and CDR2 are ENHRY and SYGVKD. Trimming cost V 3 bases and J 7 bases, with 6 bases left between them. CDR3 sequence reads: CAISDGVGYTF. CDR3 sequence (DNA): TGTGCCATCAGTGACGGAGTTGGCTACACCTTC.

The V gene is TRBV6-5, the J gene TRBJ2-7; TRBD1 matches 10 bases. CDR1 and CDR2 (germline): MNHEY, SVGAGI. The CDR3 has 14 residues. V lost 4 bases to trimming and J lost 6 bases; unmatched junction nucleotides: 6. CDR3 region: CASSFPGQGFEQYF. The DNA of the CDR3 is TGTGCCAGCAGTTTCCCGGGACAGGGGTTCGAGCAGTACTTC.

This clone was observed once. The V call is TRBV28, the J call TRBJ2-2; 9 nucleotides line up with TRBD2. Germline V gene data show CDR1 as MDHEN and CDR2 as SYDVKM. The ends lost 6 bases at V and 6 bases at J; junction bases unmatched: 8. There are 15 residues in the CDR3. The DNA of the CDR3 is TGTGCCAGCAGCCCAAGAGTAGCGGGAGCCGGGGAGCTGTTTTTT. Residues: CASSPRVAGAGELFF.

The chain joins TRBV5-1 to TRBJ2-3; the D gene is possibly TRBD2 (5 bases). The CDR3 covers 13 residues. Germline V gene lookup returns CDR1 SGHRS and CDR2 YFSETQ. The V end was cut by 7 bases, the J end by 3 bases, with 12 bases between. The CDR3 bases are TGCGCCAGCGGGTGGGGAGCTACAGATACGCAGTATTTT. This gives the protein CASGWGATDTQYF.

This clone showed up just a few times. The V call is TRBV15, the J call TRBJ2-1, with 8 positions matching TRBD1. Germline CDR1 reads LNHNV; CDR2 reads YYDKDF (reference sequence). The V gene end was trimmed by 5 bases and the J gene end by 6 bases; junction bases not matched to a gene: 6. CDR3 size: 14 residues. CDR3: CATSSTGESNEQFF. As DNA, the CDR3 is TGTGCCACCAGCTCGACAGGGGAAAGCAATGAGCAGTTCTTC.

The chain employs TRBV19 and TRBJ2-1, with 7 nucleotides matching TRBD2. CDR1 and CDR2 from the germline V gene are LNHDA and SQIVND (reference sequence). The CDR3 totals 12 residues. Trimming removed 4 bases from V and 7 bases from J; junction bases left unmatched: 1. The CDR3 coding sequence is TGTGCCAGTAGTACTAGCGGTAATGAGCAGTTCTTC. Its protein is CASSTSGNEQFF.

V gene TRBV28 combines with J gene TRBJ1-2; no clear D gene. The CDR3 consists of 13 residues. V gave up 6 bases and J gave up 4 bases, with 12 bases separating them. Per germline, CDR1 MDHEN and CDR2 SYDVKM. As DNA, the CDR3 is TGTGCCAGCAGGCTCCCGGGATCCTATGGCTACACCTTC. This sequence encodes CASRLPGSYGYTF.

The J gene is TRBJ2-5, the V gene TRBV9; 8 bases fit TRBD1. Germline values: CDR1 SGDLS, CDR2 YYNGEE. V gave up 5 bases and J gave up 3 bases; unmatched junction bases: 9. The CDR3 covers 15 residues. The CDR3 is CASSRQGSLEETQYF. CDR3 nucleotide sequence: TGTGCCAGCAGTCGACAGGGGTCGCTAGAAGAGACCCAGTACTTC.

V and J are TRBV12-3 or TRBV12-4 and TRBJ2-1, with a tentative D call TRBD1 (5 bases). The CDR3 extends over 12 amino acids. V lost 3 bases and J lost 6, with 6 bases in between. CDR3 loop: CASSFRANEQFF. Here the CDR3 DNA reads TGTGCCAGCAGTTTCAGGGCCAATGAGCAGTTCTTC.

This chain uses TRBV29-1 with TRBJ2-7; 8 nucleotides line up with TRBD2. In germline, CDR1 is SQVTM, CDR2 ANQGSEA. J was trimmed by 1 base and V by 8 bases; bases with no gene match: 7. CDR3 length equals 13 residues. CDR3 loop: CSYAGTRSYEQYF. The CDR3, as DNA: TGCAGCTATGCTGGGACTAGATCCTACGAGCAGTACTTC.

The rearrangement uses TRBV19 and TRBJ1-5, with TRBD1 as a possible D gene (6 bases). The CDR3 totals 17 residues. In germline, CDR1 is LNHDA, CDR2 SQIVND (reference sequence). V was clipped by 5 bases and J by 4 bases, with 21 bases between them. CDR3 bases: TGTGCCAGTAGTCCTAACAGGGAGCCGGTTAGTAATCAGCCCCAGCATTTT. This sequence encodes CASSPNREPVSNQPQHF.

This chain connects TRBV11-1 to TRBJ2-2; TRBD1 aligns across 10 bases. Germline values: CDR1 SGHAT, CDR2 FQDESV (reference sequence). The CDR3 is 16 amino acids. The trim removed 3 bases at V and 5 bases at J, leaving 6 bases unmatched. As DNA, the CDR3 is TGTGCCAGCAGCTTCGTGGGGACAGGGGCGACCGGGGAGCTGTTTTTT. As protein: CASSFVGTGATGELFF.

The chain uses TRBV7-3 and TRBJ2-6, with a possible D match to TRBD2 (6 bases). CDR3 length equals 15 residues. Germline assignment: CDR1 SGHTA and CDR2 FQGTGA. Deletions cut 5 bases from V and 0 bases from J, with 8 bases between. The chain's CDR3 is CASSHGGSGANVLTF. The CDR3 DNA follows: TGTGCCAGCAGCCACGGGGGCTCTGGGGCCAACGTCCTGACTTTC.

The V and J genes are TRBV7-6 and TRBJ2-2; TRBD1 is a possible D gene (6 bases). The CDR3 covers 16 residues. Looked up from germline, CDR1 is SGHVS and CDR2 is FNYEAQ. V shed 5 bases and J shed 7 bases, with 20 bases lying between them. In DNA form, the CDR3 reads TGTGCCAGCAGCCCAGACAGGCGACTAACAGGCGGGGAGCTGTTTTTT. Translation gives CASSPDRRLTGGELFF.

The chain joins TRBV5-1 to TRBJ2-7, with 8 bases fitting TRBD2. V lost 0 bases, J lost 2 bases, and 16 bases stayed unmatched. Germline loops: CDR1 SGHRS, CDR2 YFSETQ. The CDR3 runs 19 residues. The CDR3 reads CASSLGPGLAGIAAYEQYF. The CDR3 bases are TGCGCCAGCAGCTTGGGCCCCGGACTAGCAGGGATCGCGGCCTACGAGCAGTACTTC.

V usage is TRBV7-2 and J usage is TRBJ1-5; tentatively, D is TRBD1 (5 bases). Germline CDR1 SGHTA, CDR2 FQGNSA. The V end was cut by 2 bases, the J end by 9 bases, with 17 bases between. This CDR3 spans 15 amino acids. Written as DNA, the CDR3 is TGTGCCAGCAGCTTAATTTGGACCGTCCAGGGGCCCCAGCATTTT. This translates into CASSLIWTVQGPQHF.

The V call is TRBV5-1, the J call TRBJ1-5; TRBD1 is a possible D gene (6 bases). Per the germline V gene, CDR1 is SGHRS and CDR2 is YFSETQ. The CDR3 runs to 20 residues. Trimming left V 4 bases short and J 0 bases short, with 26 bases between. CDR3 bases: TGCGCCAGCAGCCAAAGCGACAGGAGACCTACCTTCCATAGCAATCAGCCCCAGCATTTT. It specifies CASSQSDRRPTFHSNQPQHF.

The chain couples TRBV2 to TRBJ2-7; 8 bases agree with TRBD2. Unmatched junction bases numbered 6, after V lost 6 bases and J lost 2 bases. The CDR3 has 14 residues. The germline V gene has CDR1 SNHLY and CDR2 FYNNEI. This chain's CDR3 is CASSIGLAAYEQYF. The CDR3 coding sequence is TGTGCCAGCAGCATCGGACTAGCCGCCTACGAGCAGTACTTC. Complete variable domain (other parts from reference TRBV2 and TRBJ2-7): EPEVTQTPSHQVTQMGQEVILRCVPISNHLYFYWYRQILGQKVEFLVSFYNNEISEKSEIFDDQFSVERPDGSNFTLKIRSTKLEDSAMYFCASSIGLAAYEQYFGPGTRLTVT.

This chain connects TRBV5-5 to TRBJ1-1, with D unclear. Per germline, CDR1 SGHKS and CDR2 YYEKEE (reference sequence). CDR3 length: 12 amino acids. Trimming cost V 5 bases and J 8 bases, with 13 bases left between them. CDR3 bases: TGTGCCAGCAGTTCGAACTCCCGAGAAGCTTTCTTT. This codes for CASSSNSREAFF.

The chain carries TRBV11-2 and TRBJ2-1, with 10 bases aligning to TRBD2. This CDR3 contains 18 residues. With V trimmed by 3 bases and J by 6 bases, 14 bases remained unmatched. Looked up from germline, CDR1 is SGHAT and CDR2 is FQNNGV. The CDR3 sequence is CASSFGTASGRSGNEQFF. The CDR3 nucleotides read TGTGCCAGCAGCTTCGGGACGGCTAGCGGGAGATCAGGCAATGAGCAGTTCTTC.

The chain couples TRBV3-1 (or the pseudogene TRBV3-2) to TRBJ1-2; 10 nucleotides align to TRBD1. Trimming took 2 bases from V and 5 from J; bases not matched to a gene: 14. This CDR3 contains 18 residues. CDR1 and CDR2 from the germline V gene are LGHDT and YNNKEL (reference sequence). Written as DNA, the CDR3 is TGTGCCAGCAGCCAACCTCGGGACAGGGGAGGCCAAGGGTATGGCTACACCTTC. It is translated as CASSQPRDRGGQGYGYTF.

CDR3 loop: CASSPTGPGGNQPQHF. Written as DNA, the CDR3 is TGTGCCAGCAGTCCAACAGGGCCCGGGGGCAATCAGCCCCAGCATTTT. The genes are TRBV28 and TRBJ1-5, with D perhaps TRBD1 (6 bases). V was cut by 5 bases and J by 2 bases, with 16 bases left in between. This CDR3 is 16 amino acids long. Germline V gene sequence: CDR1 MDHEN, CDR2 SYDVKM.

This chain connects TRBV25-1 to TRBJ2-1; TRBD1 might be the D (6 bases). Germline V gene data show CDR1 as MGHDK and CDR2 as SYGVNS. The CDR3 loop spans 13 amino acids. V dropped 5 bases and J dropped 5 bases, with 10 bases sitting between them. For the CDR3, the DNA is TGTGCCAGCAGTTTACAGGGCCACAATGAGCAGTTCTTC. Translating it yields CASSLQGHNEQFF.

The J gene is TRBJ2-5, the V gene TRBV3-1 (or the pseudogene TRBV3-2); 13 bases line up with TRBD2. The CDR3 has 17 residues. Germline V gene sequence: CDR1 LGHDT, CDR2 YNNKEL (reference sequence). After removal of 4 bases from V and 2 bases from J, the junction contained 7 bases not matched to a gene. CDR3 in amino acids: CASSLGLAGVQQETQYF. Here the CDR3 DNA reads TGTGCCAGCAGCCTCGGACTAGCGGGAGTTCAGCAAGAGACCCAGTACTTC.

The V and J genes are TRBV7-2 and TRBJ2-3; D is uncertain. In germline, CDR1 is SGHTA, CDR2 FQGNSA. Trimming shortened V by 5 bases and J by 1 base, and 13 bases separated the two germline ends. The CDR3 is 15 amino acids. This CDR3 is CASSPTLGGTDTQYF. The CDR3 coding sequence is TGTGCCAGCAGCCCCACGCTAGGAGGCACAGATACGCAGTATTTT.

V usage is TRBV30 and J usage is TRBJ1-4; 7 bases agree with TRBD1. The V segment lost 4 bases and the J segment 0 bases; nucleotides outside the gene matches: 2. CDR3 length: 14 residues. Germline CDR1 GTSNPN, CDR2 SVGIG (reference sequence). CDR3 DNA sequence: TGTGCCTGGACCGACAGGGCAACTAATGAAAAACTGTTTTTT. Residues: CAWTDRATNEKLFF.

The chain is built from TRBV7-3 and TRBJ2-2, with D hard to call. CDR3 length: 15 residues. Deletions cut 6 bases from V and 0 bases from J, with 11 bases between. The germline V gene encodes CDR1 SGHTA and CDR2 FQGTGA. The CDR3 nucleotides read TGTGCCAGCAGTCCCGGGTTCCCGAACACCGGGGAGCTGTTTTTT. Translation gives CASSPGFPNTGELFF.